A single sample is the source of the 24 T cell receptor beta chains below, sequenced in a study of post-analysis software for immune sequencing data. For these TCRs, the target antigens are not known. Whole-study findings and limits: In patients, about 5 TRBV segments were more frequent than in controls, with TRBV5-6, TRBV5-1 and TRBV20-1 among them.

The TCR beta cDNA libraries contained unique molecular identifiers. TCRdb redid the calling of the PCR reads with MiXCR, one entry per CDR3 protein. Counted here are 350,000 to 450,000 distinct CDR3 sequences, less than 40% occurring once; the ten biggest clones make up 13%. Material for sequencing was blood. These receptors all stem from a girl between 5 and 17 years old with multiple sclerosis.

Details on this clonotype: One end of the junction is discordant with germline, which a read error may explain. The gene calls are TRBV3-1 and TRBJ1-5; D might be TRBD1 (6 bases). Per germline, CDR1 LGHDT and CDR2 YNNKEL (reference sequence). The CDR3 extends over 15 amino acids. CDR3 in DNA: TGTGCCAGCAGCCAAGAGACGGGGGGCAAGCAGCCCCAGCATTTT. This encodes CASSQETGGKQPQHF.

V gene TRBV6-1 combines with J gene TRBJ1-2; D gene unclear. Per germline, CDR1 MNHNS and CDR2 SASEGT. This CDR3 is 13 amino acids long. The V gene lost 1 base and the J gene lost 4 bases, with 7 bases spanning the gap. The CDR3 loop is CASSEDGSYGYTF. In nucleotides, the CDR3 is TGTGCCAGCAGTGAAGATGGCAGCTATGGCTACACCTTC.

Only a few counts were recorded for this clonotype. The chain joins TRBV10-3 to TRBJ2-7; no clear D. This CDR3 is 14 amino acids long. The V gene lost 7 bases and the J gene lost 4 bases, with 17 bases spanning the gap. Germline-derived CDR1 and CDR2 are ENHRY and SYGVKD. The CDR3 nucleotides are TGTGCCATCACTTCCCCGGGTCCCGGGTACGAGCAGTACTTC. Amino acid sequence: CAITSPGPGYEQYF.

A word on this clonotype: At one end, the junction sequence differs from germline, possibly due to a read error. The chain employs TRBV5-5 and TRBJ2-7, with a tentative D call TRBD1 (5 bases). The germline CDR1 and CDR2 sequences are SGHKS and YYEKEE (reference sequence). The CDR3 contains 15 residues. The CDR3 coding sequence is TGTGCCAGCAGCTTGGATCTCAGGGAAAGGGGCGAGCAGTACTTT. Its translation is CASSLDLRERGEQYF.

CDR3 region: CSASEGLFYEQYF. CDR3 sequence (DNA): TGCAGTGCTAGTGAGGGTTTGTTCTACGAGCAGTACTTC. The chain combines TRBV20-1 with TRBJ2-7; D may be TRBD2 (5 bases). The CDR3 runs to 13 residues. Trimming removed 3 bases from V and 3 bases from J, with 12 bases in between. Per germline, CDR1 DFQATT and CDR2 SNEGSKA (reference sequence).

The CDR3 DNA sequence: TGTGCCACCAGCAGACCAAACAGGGGAAGGACAGGAAACACCATATATTTT. It yields the protein CATSRPNRGRTGNTIYF. This chain uses TRBV15 with TRBJ1-3; 7 bases match TRBD1. From germline, CDR1 is LNHNV and CDR2 YYDKDF (reference sequence). Trimming took 2 bases from V and 4 from J; bases not matched to a gene: 11. The CDR3 runs 17 residues.

The chain is built from TRBV12-3 or TRBV12-4 and TRBJ2-5, with D tentatively TRBD1 (7 bases). This CDR3 contains 15 residues. The V end was cut by 6 bases, the J end by 5 bases, with 19 bases between. CDR3 residues: CASSLQGVRGETQYF. The CDR3 nucleotides read TGTGCCAGCAGCCTCCAGGGGGTACGGGGGGAGACCCAGTACTTC.

Only a few counts were recorded for this clonotype. This chain links TRBV7-3 with TRBJ2-7, with TRBD2 matching 13 bases. V shed 5 bases and J 5 bases; nucleotides not matched to a gene: 6. Germline values: CDR1 SGHTA, CDR2 FQGTGA. The CDR3 loop spans 15 amino acids. The CDR3 DNA reads as TGTGCCAGCAGCGCCGGACTAGCGGGGGTCAACGAGCAGTACTTC. Protein: CASSAGLAGVNEQYF.

This clonotype has just a few counts. V is TRBV7-9 and J is TRBJ2-1; perhaps TRBD2 as D (5 bases). The V end lost 3 bases, the J end lost 3 bases, and 12 bases lay between the germline ends. CDR3 length equals 15 residues. Germline V lookup: CDR1 SEHNR, CDR2 FQNEAQ (reference sequence). The CDR3 DNA is TGTGCCAGCAGCTTGCTTGGACTCCTCTACAATGAGCAGTTCTTC. Encoded protein: CASSLLGLLYNEQFF.

This clonotype was counted only a few times. The gene calls are TRBV7-8 and TRBJ2-3; the match to TRBD2 covers 13 bases. V shed 4 bases and J 1 base; nucleotides not matched to a gene: 2. This CDR3 contains 16 residues. CDR1 and CDR2 (germline): SGHVS, FQNEAQ. This CDR3 is CASSYGLAGGTDTQYF. The CDR3 DNA reads TGTGCCAGCAGCTATGGACTAGCGGGGGGCACAGATACGCAGTATTTT.

As concerns this clonotype: This may arise from a read error, as a much more abundant clone is one base away. Written as DNA, the CDR3 is TGCGCCAGCAGCTTGGTGCGGAGGGGCTCCGACGAGCAGTACTTC. This encodes CASSLVRRGSDEQYF. The chain combines TRBV5-1 with TRBJ2-7; maybe TRBD2 (6 bases). This CDR3 contains 15 residues. Germline V gene data show CDR1 as SGHRS and CDR2 as YFSETQ. Based on the CDR3 plus reference TRBV5-1 and TRBJ2-7, the full variable domain is KAGVTQTPRYLIKTRGQQVTLSCSPISGHRSVSWYQQTPGQGLQFLFEYFSETQRNKGNFPGRFSGRQFSNSRSEMNVSTLELGDSALYLCASSLVRRGSDEQYFGPGTRLTVT.

The count of this clonotype is one. The gene calls are TRBV14 and TRBJ1-6; the D gene is possibly TRBD1 (5 bases). Germline assignment: CDR1 SGHDN and CDR2 FVKESK. Trimming took off 2 bases at V and 6 bases at J, with 11 bases between the two ends. The CDR3 consists of 15 residues. The CDR3 sequence is CASSQFGGGNSPLHF. The CDR3, as DNA: TGTGCCAGCAGCCAATTCGGTGGGGGTAATTCACCCCTCCACTTT.

V and J are TRBV7-2 and TRBJ1-5; D perhaps matches TRBD1 (6 bases). The CDR3 spans 13 residues. Trimming took 5 bases from V and 7 from J, leaving 12 bases between them. The V gene's germline CDR1 is SGHTA and CDR2 FQGNSA. The CDR3 nucleotides are TGTGCCAGCAGCCCTACAGGGAGGCAGCCCCAGCATTTT. This encodes CASSPTGRQPQHF.

The chain recombines TRBV9 with TRBJ2-5; TRBD2 might be the D (6 bases). The J call is uncertain, as TRBJ2-7 better fits the DNA end. Germline V lookup: CDR1 SGDLS, CDR2 YYNGEE. The CDR3 runs 14 residues. The CDR3 nucleotides read TGTGCCAGCAGCGTAGGGGCGGGGAACCACGAGCAGTACTTC. This gives the protein CASSVGAGNHEQYF.

This chain links TRBV6-5 with TRBJ2-7; either TRBD1 or TRBD2 may supply D (6 bases each). The ends were cut back, 0 bases at V and 1 base at J, with 10 bases in the middle. The germline CDR1 and CDR2 sequences are MNHEY and SVGAGI. The CDR3 consists of 15 residues. The CDR3 reads CASSYSGAGSYEQYF. In DNA, the CDR3 is TGTGCCAGCAGTTACTCGGGGGCGGGATCCTACGAGCAGTACTTC.

This rearrangement joins TRBV2 to TRBJ2-5; D unclear. This CDR3 spans 11 amino acids. CDR1 and CDR2 (germline): SNHLY, FYNNEI. Trimming cost V 1 base and J 9 bases, with 6 bases left between them. CDR3: CASSEGGAQYF. The DNA for the CDR3 is TGTGCCAGCAGTGAAGGTGGAGCCCAGTACTTC.

This chain links TRBV6-5 with TRBJ2-7; 8 nucleotides line up with TRBD1. This CDR3 spans 15 amino acids. Germline V gene sequence: CDR1 MNHEY, CDR2 SVGAGI. V dropped 4 bases and J dropped 3; count of bases not matched to a gene: 8. The CDR3 DNA reads TGTGCCAGCAGTTCTACCGGGACAGGAGTCTACGAGCAGTACTTC. This translates into CASSSTGTGVYEQYF.

The chain carries TRBV9 and TRBJ2-1, with 7 bases that match TRBD1. In germline, CDR1 is SGDLS, CDR2 YYNGEE. The CDR3 contains 18 residues. V was pared by 0 bases and J by 4 bases, with 13 bases of the junction left unmatched. The CDR3 sequence: CASSVGRGGTEKYNEQFF. The CDR3 bases are TGTGCCAGCAGCGTAGGTCGGGGTGGGACAGAGAAATACAATGAGCAGTTCTTC.

V is TRBV6-2 or TRBV6-3 and J is TRBJ2-1; D perhaps matches TRBD1 (6 bases). Between the trimmed V and J ends, which lost 6 bases and 9 bases, there was a span of 15 bases. The CDR3 is 13 residues long. Germline lookup yields CDR1 MNHEY and CDR2 SVGEGT. The CDR3 coding sequence is TGTGCCAGCAGACCCAACAGGGTCAGTGAGCAGTTCTTC. Its translation is CASRPNRVSEQFF.

This clonotype was counted once. The rearrangement joins TRBV20-1 to TRBJ1-1; tentatively, D is TRBD1 (5 bases). V lost 6 bases and J lost 5, with 19 bases in between. CDR3 length equals 14 residues. Germline CDR1 reads DFQATT; CDR2 reads SNEGSKA (reference sequence). The CDR3: CSAPMTGVRTEAFF. The CDR3 nucleotides read TGCAGTGCCCCGATGACGGGGGTAAGAACTGAAGCTTTCTTT.

The genes are TRBV15 and TRBJ2-3; no reliable D call. Germline CDR1 and CDR2: LNHNV and YYDKDF (reference sequence). The V gene lost 0 bases and the J gene lost 6 bases, with 16 bases spanning the gap. There are 16 residues in the CDR3. The CDR3 spells CATSRDSGYLVDTQYF. CDR3 bases: TGTGCCACCAGCAGAGATTCTGGTTACCTTGTGGATACGCAGTATTTT.

This clonotype was detected only a few times. J is TRBJ2-5 and V is TRBV7-2; a weak D match, TRBD2 (6 bases). Between the trimmed V and J ends, which lost 1 base and 4 bases, there was a span of 28 bases. Looked up from germline, CDR1 is SGHTA and CDR2 is FQGNSA. The CDR3 is made up of 20 amino acids. As DNA, the CDR3 is TGTGCCAGCAGCTTAGAATTCACCCACTTTGCGGGGACCCTGGTAGAGACCCAGTACTTC. Translation: CASSLEFTHFAGTLVETQYF.

CDR3 protein: CASSLWGGGTEAFF. CDR3 DNA: TGTGCCAGCAGTTTATGGGGAGGAGGCACTGAAGCTTTCTTT. The rearrangement uses TRBV28 and TRBJ1-1; D is undetermined. Germline CDR1 is MDHEN and CDR2 is SYDVKM. This CDR3 region has 14 residues. V was pared by 0 bases and J by 4 bases, with 9 bases between. Full variable domain (outside the CDR3, taken from reference TRBV28 and TRBJ1-1): DVKVTQSSRYLVKRTGEKVFLECVQDMDHENMFWYRQDPGLGLRLIYFSYDVKMKEKGDIPEGYSVSREKKERFSLILESASTNQTSMYLCASSLWGGGTEAFFGQGTRLTVV.

V usage is TRBV29-1 and J usage is TRBJ1-1, with a weak D call TRBD1 (6 bases). The germline V gene has CDR1 SQVTM and CDR2 ANQGSEA. The ends were cut back, 2 bases at V and 6 bases at J, with 19 bases in the middle. This CDR3 comprises 15 residues. The CDR3 sequence is CSVEQGISPNAEAFF. CDR3 DNA sequence: TGCAGCGTTGAACAGGGGATCTCGCCCAACGCTGAAGCTTTCTTT.